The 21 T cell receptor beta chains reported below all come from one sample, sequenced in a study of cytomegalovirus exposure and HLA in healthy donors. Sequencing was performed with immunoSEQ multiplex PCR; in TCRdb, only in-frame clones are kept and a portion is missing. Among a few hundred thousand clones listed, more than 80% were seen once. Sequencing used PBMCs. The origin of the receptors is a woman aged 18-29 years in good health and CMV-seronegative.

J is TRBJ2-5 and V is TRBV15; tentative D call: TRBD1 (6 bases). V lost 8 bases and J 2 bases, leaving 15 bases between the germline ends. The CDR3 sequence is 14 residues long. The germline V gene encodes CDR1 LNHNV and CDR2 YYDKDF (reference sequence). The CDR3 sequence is CATWDNGGQETQYF. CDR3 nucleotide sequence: TGTGCCACCTGGGACAACGGTGGGCAAGAGACCCAGTACTTC.

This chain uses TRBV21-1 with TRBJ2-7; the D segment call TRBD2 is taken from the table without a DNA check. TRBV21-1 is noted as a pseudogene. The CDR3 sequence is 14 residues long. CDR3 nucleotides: TGTGCCAGCAGCAGAGACGGGTGGTGGAACGAGCAGTACTTC. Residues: CASSRDGWWNEQYF.

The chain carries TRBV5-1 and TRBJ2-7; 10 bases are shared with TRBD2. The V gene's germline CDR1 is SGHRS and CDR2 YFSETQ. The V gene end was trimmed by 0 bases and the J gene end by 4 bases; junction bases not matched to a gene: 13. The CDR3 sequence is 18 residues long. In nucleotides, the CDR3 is TGCGCCAGCAGCTTGGAATCCCGCCCTAGCGGGAGTGGGTACGAGCAGTACTTC. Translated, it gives CASSLESRPSGSGYEQYF.

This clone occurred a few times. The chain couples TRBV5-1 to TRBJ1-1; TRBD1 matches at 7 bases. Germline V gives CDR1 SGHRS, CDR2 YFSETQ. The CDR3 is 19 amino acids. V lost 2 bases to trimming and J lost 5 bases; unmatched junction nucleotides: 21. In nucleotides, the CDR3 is TGCGCCAGCAGCTTAGGTCTCTGGGCGGGGACAGCAAGAGGGACTGAAGCTTTCTTT. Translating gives CASSLGLWAGTARGTEAFF.

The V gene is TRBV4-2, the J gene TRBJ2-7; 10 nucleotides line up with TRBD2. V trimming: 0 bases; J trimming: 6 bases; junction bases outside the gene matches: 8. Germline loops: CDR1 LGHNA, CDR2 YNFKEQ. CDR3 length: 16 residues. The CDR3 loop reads CASSQEIGLAATEQYF. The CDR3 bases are TGTGCCAGCAGCCAAGAAATCGGACTAGCGGCAACCGAGCAGTACTTC.

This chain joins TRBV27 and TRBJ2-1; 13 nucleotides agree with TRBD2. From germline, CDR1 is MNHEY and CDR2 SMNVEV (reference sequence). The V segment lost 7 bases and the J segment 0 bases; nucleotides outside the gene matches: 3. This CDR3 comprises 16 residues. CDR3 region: CASNRLAGGSYNEQFF. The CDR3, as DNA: TGTGCCAGCAATCGACTAGCGGGAGGCTCCTACAATGAGCAGTTCTTC.

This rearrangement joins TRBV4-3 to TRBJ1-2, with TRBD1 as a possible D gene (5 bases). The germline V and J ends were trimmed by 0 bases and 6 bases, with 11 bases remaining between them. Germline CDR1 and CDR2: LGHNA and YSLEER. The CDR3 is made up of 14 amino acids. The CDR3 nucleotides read TGCGCCAGCAGCCAAGAAGGGGAAGGGGATGGCTACACCTTC. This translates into CASSQEGEGDGYTF.

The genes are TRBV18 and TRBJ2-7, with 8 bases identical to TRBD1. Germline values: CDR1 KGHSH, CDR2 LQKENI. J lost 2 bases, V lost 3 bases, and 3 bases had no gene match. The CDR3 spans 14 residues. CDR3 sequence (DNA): TGTGCCAGCTCACCGACAGGGGACACCTACGAGCAGTACTTC. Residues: CASSPTGDTYEQYF.

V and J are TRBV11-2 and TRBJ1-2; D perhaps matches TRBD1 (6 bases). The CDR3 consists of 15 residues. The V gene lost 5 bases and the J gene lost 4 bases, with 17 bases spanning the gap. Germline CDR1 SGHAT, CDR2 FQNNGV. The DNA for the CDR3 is TGTGCCAGCAGCCTAAACCGGGACACACCCTATGGCTACACCTTC. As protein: CASSLNRDTPYGYTF.

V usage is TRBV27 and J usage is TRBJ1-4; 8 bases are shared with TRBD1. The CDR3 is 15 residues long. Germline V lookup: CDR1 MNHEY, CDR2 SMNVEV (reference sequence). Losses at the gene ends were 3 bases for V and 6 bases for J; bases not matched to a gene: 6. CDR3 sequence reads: CASSLGQGADEKLFF. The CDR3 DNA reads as TGTGCCAGCAGTTTGGGGCAGGGGGCGGATGAAAAACTGTTTTTT.

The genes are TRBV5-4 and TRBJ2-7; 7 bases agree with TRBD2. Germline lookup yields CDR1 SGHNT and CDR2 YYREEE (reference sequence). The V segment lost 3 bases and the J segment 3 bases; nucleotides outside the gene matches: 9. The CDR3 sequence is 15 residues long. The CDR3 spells CASSSGSGWRYEQYF. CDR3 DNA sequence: TGTGCCAGCAGCTCAGGTAGCGGGTGGCGCTACGAGCAGTACTTC.

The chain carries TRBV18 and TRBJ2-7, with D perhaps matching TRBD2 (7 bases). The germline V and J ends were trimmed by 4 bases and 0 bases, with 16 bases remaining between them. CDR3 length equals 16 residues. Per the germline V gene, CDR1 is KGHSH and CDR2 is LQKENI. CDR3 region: CASSLQGRGPSYEQYF. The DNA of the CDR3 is TGTGCCAGCTCACTCCAGGGGCGGGGGCCCTCCTACGAGCAGTACTTC.

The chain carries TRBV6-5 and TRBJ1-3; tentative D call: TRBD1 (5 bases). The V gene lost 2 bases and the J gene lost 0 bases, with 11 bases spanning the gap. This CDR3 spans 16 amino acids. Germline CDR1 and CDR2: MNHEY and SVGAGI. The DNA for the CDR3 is TGTGCCAGCAGTTACGGGCAGGGAAACTCTGGAAACACCATATATTTT. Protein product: CASSYGQGNSGNTIYF.

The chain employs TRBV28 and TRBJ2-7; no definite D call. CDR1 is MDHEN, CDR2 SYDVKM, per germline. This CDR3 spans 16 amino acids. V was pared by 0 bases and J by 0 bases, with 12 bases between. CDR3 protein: CASSLWSWAGSYEQYF. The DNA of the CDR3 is TGTGCCAGCAGTTTATGGAGTTGGGCTGGCTCCTACGAGCAGTACTTC.

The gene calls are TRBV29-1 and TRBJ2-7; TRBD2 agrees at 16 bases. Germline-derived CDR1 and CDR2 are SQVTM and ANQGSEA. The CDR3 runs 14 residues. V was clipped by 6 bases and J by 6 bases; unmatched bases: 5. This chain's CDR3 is CSVGTSGRAREQYF. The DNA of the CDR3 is TGCAGCGTCGGGACTAGCGGGAGGGCTCGCGAGCAGTACTTC.

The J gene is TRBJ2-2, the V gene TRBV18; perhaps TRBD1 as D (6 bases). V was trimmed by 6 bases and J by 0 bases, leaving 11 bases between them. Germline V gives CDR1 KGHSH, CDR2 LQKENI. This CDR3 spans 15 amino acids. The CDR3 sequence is CASSNQGSNTGELFF. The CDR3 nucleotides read TGTGCCAGCTCGAACCAGGGGTCGAACACCGGGGAGCTGTTTTTT. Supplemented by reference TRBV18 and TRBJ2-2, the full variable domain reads NAGVMQNPRHLVRRRGQEARLRCSPMKGHSHVYWYRQLPEEGLKFMVYLQKENIIDESGMPKERFSAEFPKEGPSILRIQQVVRGDSAAYFCASSNQGSNTGELFFGEGSRLTVL.

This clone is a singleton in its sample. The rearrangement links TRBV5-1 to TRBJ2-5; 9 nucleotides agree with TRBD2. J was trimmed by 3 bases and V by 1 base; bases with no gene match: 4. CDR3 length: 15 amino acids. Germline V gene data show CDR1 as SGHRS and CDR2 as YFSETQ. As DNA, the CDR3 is TGCGCCAGCAGCTTGCCGGCTAGCGGGGAAGAGACCCAGTACTTC. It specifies CASSLPASGEETQYF.

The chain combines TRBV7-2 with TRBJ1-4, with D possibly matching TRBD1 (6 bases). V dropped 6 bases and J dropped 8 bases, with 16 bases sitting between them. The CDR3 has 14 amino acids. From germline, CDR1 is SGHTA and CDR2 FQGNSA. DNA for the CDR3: TGTGCCAGCAGTCCATCCGGGACACTGGAAAAACTGTTTTTT. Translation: CASSPSGTLEKLFF.

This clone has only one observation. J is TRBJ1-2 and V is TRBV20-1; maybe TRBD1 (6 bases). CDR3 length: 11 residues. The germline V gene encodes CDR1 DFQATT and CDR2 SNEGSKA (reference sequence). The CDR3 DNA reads TGCAGCGGACCAGGGGACAATGGCTACACCTTC. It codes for CSGPGDNGYTF.

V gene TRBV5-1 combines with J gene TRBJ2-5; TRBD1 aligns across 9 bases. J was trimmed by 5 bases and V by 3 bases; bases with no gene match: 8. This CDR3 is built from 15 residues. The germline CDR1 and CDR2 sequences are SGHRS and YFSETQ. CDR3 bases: TGCGCCAGCAGCTCGACAGGGGGGTTATTGGAGACCCAGTACTTC. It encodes CASSSTGGLLETQYF.

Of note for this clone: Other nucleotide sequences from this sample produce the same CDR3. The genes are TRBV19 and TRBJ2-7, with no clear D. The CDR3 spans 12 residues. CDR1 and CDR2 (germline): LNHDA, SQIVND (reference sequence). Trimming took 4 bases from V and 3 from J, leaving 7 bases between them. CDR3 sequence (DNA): TGTGCCAGTAGTAGTCGGAGCTACGAGCAGTACTTC. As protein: CASSSRSYEQYF.